This T cell receptor beta chain was sequenced during a study of blood T cell repertoires in COVID-19. Study as a whole: Specimens from acute and convalescent COVID-19 originated in the United States, Italy and Spain.

Germline lookup yields CDR1 LNHDA and CDR2 SQIVND (reference sequence). V was pared by 6 bases and J by 8 bases, with 9 bases of the junction left unmatched. The CDR3 extends over 14 amino acids. Methods used by the authors: By means of reference gene primer amplification, nucleated cell counts were estimated. Some clones are missing from TCRdb's copy, which holds only in-frame ones; the method was immunoSEQ multiplex PCR. V, J and clone size are taken as reported in that table, and D and trimming were inferred from the DNA itself. The data contain roughly 500,000 clones, 70% to 90% of them singletons.

The clonotype was recovered from a human donor in a cohort sampled during active COVID-19. V gene TRBV19 combines with J gene TRBJ1-4; 7 bases align to TRBD1. The sample comprised peripheral blood. This chain's CDR3 is CASSRQGEREKLFF. The CDR3 DNA reads as TGTGCCAGTAGCCGACAGGGTGAAAGAGAAAAACTGTTTTTT.